In its sample, the clone carrying this TCR beta chain was seen a few times. Antigen: not known. TCRdb re-derived calls from the 5' RACE reads in MiXCR, one entry per CDR3 protein. The data show around 280,000 distinct CDR3 sequences, with more than 6.5% seen just once and more than 2% held by the top ten. The data derive from a study of identical twins. Trimming removed 6 bases from V and 0 bases from J, with 12 bases in between. The CDR3 runs 14 residues. Germline V gives CDR1 SNHLY, CDR2 FYNNEI. Study findings and constraints: For monozygotic twins, models underestimated out-of-frame TCR alpha sharing.

These records were also assigned to another study, of yellow fever vaccine responses in identical twins.

This chain connects TRBV2 to TRBJ2-7; no firm D call. The sequenced material came from memory (CD45RO+) T cells sorted from blood. The TCR comes from a woman aged 18 to 35 in good health. CDR3 region: CASSPGLSSYEQYF. The CDR3 DNA sequence: TGTGCCAGCAGCCCAGGCTTAAGCTCCTACGAGCAGTACTTC.